A selection of T cell receptor beta chains follows, all from one sample in a study of shared T cell receptors in the human thymus. The repertoire was sequenced with immunoSEQ multiplex PCR; TCRdb's copy has only in-frame clones and lacks some. Of about 400,000 clones in the sample, roughly 94% were seen once. Sequencing was performed on thymocytes. The receptors were gathered from a human donor. The conserved cysteine and the conserved F or W are not part of the CDR3 here. The order of the fields is J gene, V gene, CDR3 protein.

j_call: TRBJ2-5
v_call: TRBV2
cdr3_aa: ASSLGQGGETQY

j_call: TRBJ2-1
v_call: TRBV2
cdr3_aa: ASPSGLALNNEQF

j_call: TRBJ2-1
v_call: TRBV2
cdr3_aa: ASRTGGI

j_call: TRBJ2-1
v_call: TRBV19
cdr3_aa: ASAGGGNEQF

j_call: TRBJ2-7
v_call: TRBV10-1
cdr3_aa: ASSPTTRHLTYEQY

j_call: TRBJ2-5
v_call: TRBV29-1
cdr3_aa: SDVRDRDTQETQY

j_call: TRBJ2-7
v_call: TRBV9
cdr3_aa: ASSVEGGGHEQY

j_call: TRBJ2-1
v_call: TRBV4-1
cdr3_aa: ASSQFRTSGSENEQF

j_call: TRBJ2-3
v_call: TRBV18
cdr3_aa: ASFTGSDTQY

j_call: TRBJ2-7
v_call: TRBV6-6
cdr3_aa: ASSYPTRNYEQY

j_call: TRBJ1-2
v_call: TRBV29-1
cdr3_aa: SVGPGHNYGYT

j_call: TRBJ2-7
v_call: TRBV28
cdr3_aa: ASYQSGWGRTRAGDYEQY

j_call: TRBJ1-1
v_call: TRBV19
cdr3_aa: ASSPTDSGNTEAF

j_call: TRBJ1-2
v_call: TRBV28
cdr3_aa: ASTLDTNYGYT

j_call: TRBJ2-1
v_call: TRBV7-9
cdr3_aa: ASSPSPRAEVGYNEQF

j_call: TRBJ2-2
v_call: TRBV6-6
cdr3_aa: ASSQNRVGTGELF

j_call: TRBJ2-1
v_call: TRBV20-1
cdr3_aa: SARTGKGEF

j_call: TRBJ2-7
v_call: TRBV2
cdr3_aa: ASRAGTGYEQY

j_call: TRBJ2-7
v_call: TRBV28
cdr3_aa: ASSFWRDRLTYEQY

j_call: TRBJ2-3
v_call: TRBV11-2
cdr3_aa: ASSLPGVADTQY

j_call: TRBJ2-7
v_call: TRBV5-4
cdr3_aa: ASSLYVVGTPHLREQY

j_call: TRBJ2-1
v_call: TRBV5-1
cdr3_aa: ASSLVRSGPPLGRNEQF

j_call: TRBJ2-1
v_call: TRBV5-4
cdr3_aa: ASSLGEGQTNYNEQF

j_call: TRBJ1-5
v_call: TRBV19
cdr3_aa: ASSLGFQPQH

j_call: TRBJ1-1
v_call: TRBV15
cdr3_aa: ATSRDGCRDRVNTEAF

j_call: TRBJ1-2
v_call: TRBV6-1
cdr3_aa: ASSEGQVMYGYT

j_call: TRBJ1-4
v_call: TRBV6-1
cdr3_aa: ASSQGATNEKLF

j_call: TRBJ1-1
v_call: TRBV27
cdr3_aa: ASSLFLTGTEAF

j_call: TRBJ2-7
v_call: TRBV6-5
cdr3_aa: ASTGLAGGGGTY

j_call: TRBJ2-3
v_call: TRBV2
cdr3_aa: ASRGVGATGNRNTQY

j_call: TRBJ2-1
v_call: TRBV10-3
cdr3_aa: AISESAGAGNEQF

j_call: TRBJ2-4
v_call: TRBV5-1
cdr3_aa: ASSLPDRPFLAKNIQY

j_call: TRBJ1-3
v_call: TRBV7-2
cdr3_aa: ASSLASQIPGNTIY

j_call: TRBJ1-1
v_call: TRBV4-2
cdr3_aa: ASSQGGTGRNWNTEAF

j_call: TRBJ1-5
v_call: TRBV27
cdr3_aa: ATPYQPQH

j_call: TRBJ1-2
v_call: TRBV21-1
cdr3_aa: ASSKGARGATNYGYT

j_call: TRBJ2-7
v_call: TRBV9
cdr3_aa: ASSLRTGPTGMD

j_call: TRBJ1-5
v_call: TRBV29-1
cdr3_aa: SVGQGREPQH

j_call: TRBJ2-6
v_call: TRBV19
cdr3_aa: ASSIGPPPGANVLT

j_call: TRBJ1-2
v_call: TRBV6-1
cdr3_aa: ASSVPIPYLQGDYGYT